This TCR beta chain was sequenced during a study of OX40 agonist ivuxolimab in advanced cancers. About the study: A diagnosis of hepatocellular carcinoma, melanoma, renal cell or head and neck cancer was present in dose-escalation patients.

Germline CDR1 ENHRY, CDR2 SYGVKD. V was clipped by 5 bases and J by 5 bases, with 18 bases between them. This CDR3 contains 15 residues. TCRdb's table, derived via immunoSEQ multiplex PCR, lists solely in-frame clones and lacks some. The sample has fewer than 100,000 clones, over 70% seen once. V gene TRBV10-3 combines with J gene TRBJ1-2, with a tentative D call TRBD1 (5 bases). Here the sequenced sample was CD4+ or CD8+ T cells sorted from blood, taken in a trial of the OX40 agonist ivuxolimab. The TCR sequence derives from an adult with an advanced solid tumor such as melanoma, head and neck, liver or kidney cancer. The DNA for the CDR3 is TGTGCCATCAGTCAAACTGGGACCGAACTTTATGGCTACACCTTC. It specifies CAISQTGTELYGYTF.